This TCR beta chain was identified during a study of blood T cell repertoires in COVID-19. Overall study context: Spain, Italy and the United States supplied samples that represented acute and convalescent COVID-19. Sources were T cells, B-cell-depleted T cells, or PBMCs; the material itself was cDNA or gDNA.

This CDR3 has 16 amino acids. CDR1 is MGHRA and CDR2 is YSYEKL in the germline V gene. V shed 4 bases, J shed 4 bases, and the junction held 6 bases outside the gene matches. A few counts support this clone. Methods used by the authors: Estimation of nucleated cell counts was performed using reference gene primer amplification. TCRdb keeps only in-frame clones here, not all; method: immunoSEQ multiplex PCR. The D gene and trimming were derived from the DNA, and the V and J assignments and clone size from that table. Found here are 470,000 or so clones, around nine tenths of them singletons; the top ten hold around 4.5%.

The rearrangement joins TRBV4-1 to TRBJ2-2, with 10 bases identical to TRBD1. This clonotype was sampled from a woman in her 30s with acute or convalescent COVID-19. Sequences were obtained from peripheral blood. CDR3 sequence: CASSLQTGGITGELFF. The CDR3 region has the DNA TGCGCCAGCAGCCTACAGACAGGGGGCATCACCGGGGAGCTGTTTTTT.